The entry that follows covers one T cell receptor (beta chain) sequence. Looked up from germline, CDR1 is LNHNV and CDR2 is YYDKDF (reference sequence). V was trimmed by 0 bases and J by 4 bases, leaving 12 bases between them. This CDR3 contains 15 residues. Data came from immunoSEQ multiplex PCR; TCRdb stores just in-frame clones and leaves some out. Of 2,100,000 or so clones listed, approximately 96% are singletons. This specimen belongs to a study of shared clonotypes between healthy human individuals. This TCR was recovered from a man between 18 and 35 years old in good health. Sequenced input: naive CD4+ T cells sorted from blood. Sample subset: CD45RA+ positively selected. The chain joins TRBV15 to TRBJ2-5; weak D call: TRBD1 (5 bases). The CDR3 nucleotides read TGTGCCACCAGCAGAGATTTTAACAGGCCAGAGACCCAGTACTTC. It codes for CATSRDFNRPETQYF.